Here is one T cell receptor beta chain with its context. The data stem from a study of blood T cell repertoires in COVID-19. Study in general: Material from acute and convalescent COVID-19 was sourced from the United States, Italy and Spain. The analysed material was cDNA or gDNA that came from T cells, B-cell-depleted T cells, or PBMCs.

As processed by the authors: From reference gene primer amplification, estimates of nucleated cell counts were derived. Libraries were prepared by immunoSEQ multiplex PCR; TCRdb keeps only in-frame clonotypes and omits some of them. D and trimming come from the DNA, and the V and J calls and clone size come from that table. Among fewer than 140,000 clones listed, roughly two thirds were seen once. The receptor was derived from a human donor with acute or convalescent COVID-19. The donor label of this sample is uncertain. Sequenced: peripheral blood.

In DNA, the CDR3 is TGTGCCAGCAGTGCTTCAGGGCCCTATGGCTACACCTTC. Translating gives CASSASGPYGYTF. V usage is TRBV2 and J usage is TRBJ1-2; maybe TRBD1 (5 bases). The CDR3 length is 13 residues. With 4 bases removed from V and 4 bases from J, the gap between germline ends came to 10 bases. Germline V gene lookup returns CDR1 SNHLY and CDR2 FYNNEI.